These 7 T cell receptor beta chains came from one sample sequenced in a study of cytomegalovirus exposure and HLA in healthy donors. PCR primers comprised 60 Vbeta and 13 Jbeta primers. TCRdb keeps only in-frame clones here, not all; method: immunoSEQ multiplex PCR. The sample has 180,000 or so clones; over 65% are singletons. Material: PBMCs. The source of these receptors is a man younger than 30 in good health and CMV-seronegative.

The J gene is TRBJ1-4, the V gene TRBV5-1; D call uncertain. Germline values: CDR1 SGHRS, CDR2 YFSETQ. Trimming pared 0 bases from V and 10 bases from J, leaving 13 bases between. The CDR3 covers 14 residues. This CDR3 is CASSLDSPEGKLFF. CDR3 DNA sequence: TGCGCCAGCAGCTTGGACAGCCCTGAGGGAAAACTGTTTTTT.

This clone was seen only a few times. The chain uses TRBV5-1 and TRBJ2-7, with 10 bases lining up with TRBD2. Germline assignment: CDR1 SGHRS and CDR2 YFSETQ. J was trimmed by 6 bases and V by 6 bases; bases with no gene match: 15. The CDR3 has 16 amino acids. Written as DNA, the CDR3 is TGCGCCAGCACCCCGGGTGGAGCGGGGGGGCTAGGCGAGCAGTACTTC. Its translation: CASTPGGAGGLGEQYF. Combining the CDR3 with reference TRBV5-1 and TRBJ2-7 gives the whole variable domain KAGVTQTPRYLIKTRGQQVTLSCSPISGHRSVSWYQQTPGQGLQFLFEYFSETQRNKGNFPGRFSGRQFSNSRSEMNVSTLELGDSALYLCASTPGGAGGLGEQYFGPGTRLTVT.

This chain joins TRBV2 and TRBJ1-4; 7 positions agree with TRBD1. J was trimmed by 7 bases and V by 5 bases; bases with no gene match: 7. Germline assignment: CDR1 SNHLY and CDR2 FYNNEI. The CDR3 is made up of 14 amino acids. In DNA, the CDR3 is TGTGCCAGCAGTACAGGGGCTATGAGTGAAAAACTGTTTTTT. Amino acids: CASSTGAMSEKLFF.

This sequence joins TRBV5-4 and TRBJ2-7; 7 positions agree with TRBD1. CDR1 and CDR2 (germline): SGHNT, YYREEE (reference sequence). The J segment lost 8 bases and the V segment lost 4 bases, leaving 12 bases of the junction unmatched. This CDR3 is built from 14 residues. The chain's CDR3 is CASSGDGTAGKQYF. The CDR3 DNA reads TGTGCCAGCAGCGGGGATGGGACAGCCGGCAAGCAGTACTTC. The full variable domain, its missing parts supplied by reference TRBV5-4 and TRBJ2-7, is ETGVTQSPTHLIKTRGQQVTLRCSSQSGHNTVSWYQQALGQGPQFIFQYYREEENGRGNFPPRFSGLQFPNYSSELNVNALELDDSALYLCASSGDGTAGKQYFGPGTRLTVT.

The rearrangement joins TRBV2 to TRBJ2-7; the match to TRBD1 covers 8 bases. This CDR3 region has 14 residues. V gave up 6 bases and J gave up 3 bases; unmatched junction bases: 7. In germline, CDR1 is SNHLY, CDR2 FYNNEI. The CDR3 DNA reads as TGTGCCAGCAGCGGACAGGGAAATGTCTACGAGCAGTACTTC. This translates into CASSGQGNVYEQYF.

The CDR3 here is CAISDPGTGDWGYTF. Written as DNA, the CDR3 is TGTGCCATCAGTGACCCCGGGACAGGAGATTGGGGCTACACCTTC. The chain employs TRBV10-3 and TRBJ1-2, with TRBD1 identical over 8 bases. This CDR3 is 15 amino acids long. The germline V gene encodes CDR1 ENHRY and CDR2 SYGVKD. The ends lost 3 bases at V and 8 bases at J; junction bases unmatched: 11.

The chain recombines TRBV7-9 with TRBJ2-5; 8 nucleotides align to TRBD1. This CDR3 spans 14 amino acids. Germline V gene lookup returns CDR1 SEHNR and CDR2 FQNEAQ (reference sequence). Unmatched junction bases numbered 7, after V lost 7 bases and J lost 3 bases. CDR3 in amino acids: CASTGQGLEETQYF. Here the CDR3 DNA reads TGTGCCAGCACCGGACAGGGATTGGAAGAGACCCAGTACTTC.